This entry lists 8 T cell receptor beta chains sequenced from one sample in a study of regulatory T cells in long-lasting Graves disease. Building of the TCR beta libraries involved iRepertoire HTBI primers and Arm-PCR of CDR3 regions. One entry per CDR3 protein results from TCRdb running MiXCR on the multiplex PCR reads. The table includes hundreds of thousands of distinct CDR3 sequences, roughly 15% detected once. Specified time point: newly diagnosed GD, antithyroid drugs for less than 3 months. The TCR library used RNA extracted from PBMCs. The same data also went into a second study, on T cells in Graves' hyperthyroidism and ophthalmopathy.

Sequenced here: peripheral blood mononuclear cells (PBMCs), sampled at new diagnosis, from a patient treated with antithyroid drugs. The receptors shown here come from a woman in her twenties or thirties with Graves disease.

This chain links TRBV5-6 with TRBJ1-5; 8 positions match TRBD1. The CDR3 contains 14 residues. V shed 2 bases and J 5 bases; nucleotides not matched to a gene: 3. CDR1 SGHDT and CDR2 YYEEEE come from the germline V gene. CDR3 region: CASSLDRGYQPQHF. Written as DNA, the CDR3 is TGTGCCAGCAGCTTAGACAGGGGTTATCAGCCCCAGCATTTT.

The CDR3 loop is CAISTQGVGRETQYF. DNA of the CDR3: TGTGCCATCAGTACACAGGGGGTGGGTCGTGAGACCCAGTACTTC. This chain links TRBV10-3 with TRBJ2-5; 8 nucleotides align to TRBD1. The V gene's germline CDR1 is ENHRY and CDR2 SYGVKD. The CDR3 spans 15 residues. Trimming removed 5 bases from V and 5 bases from J; junction bases left unmatched: 10.

This clonotype showed up just a few times. This rearrangement joins TRBV14 to TRBJ1-1; D call uncertain. With 4 bases removed from V and 4 bases from J, the gap between germline ends came to 16 bases. This CDR3 region has 15 residues. Germline CDR1 SGHDN, CDR2 FVKESK. The CDR3 spells CASSPWNLRRTEAFF. In nucleotides, the CDR3 is TGTGCCAGCAGCCCATGGAACCTGAGGCGCACTGAAGCTTTCTTT. Together with reference TRBV14 and TRBJ1-1, the CDR3 gives the full variable domain: EAGVTQFPSHSVIEKGQTVTLRCDPISGHDNLYWYRRVMGKEIKFLLHFVKESKQDESGMPNNRFLAERTGGTYSTLKVQPAELEDSGVYFCASSPWNLRRTEAFFGQGTRLTVV.

V usage is TRBV5-4 and J usage is TRBJ2-5, with unresolved D. Germline V gene sequence: CDR1 SGHNT, CDR2 YYREEE (reference sequence). The V gene lost 1 base and the J gene lost 2 bases, with 6 bases spanning the gap. There are 13 residues in the CDR3. The CDR3 protein is CASSLSIQETQYF. The CDR3 nucleotides are TGTGCCAGCAGCTTGTCTATACAAGAGACCCAGTACTTC.

This clonotype was detected ten times or more. The genes are TRBV28 and TRBJ1-4; the match to TRBD1 covers 8 bases. V was pared by 7 bases and J by 7 bases, with 8 bases of the junction left unmatched. The CDR3 length is 14 residues. Germline lookup yields CDR1 MDHEN and CDR2 SYDVKM. The CDR3 DNA reads TGTGCCAGCACCCTACAGGGGGGTGGTGAAAAACTGTTTTTT. It specifies CASTLQGGGEKLFF.

Ten or more counts support this clonotype. The gene calls are TRBV6-2 or TRBV6-3 and TRBJ1-5, with 8 nucleotides matching TRBD1. V shed 4 bases and J 5 bases; nucleotides not matched to a gene: 7. CDR1 and CDR2 (germline): MNHEY, SVGEGT. CDR3 size: 15 residues. The chain's CDR3 is CASSWGQDFDQPQHF. DNA of the CDR3: TGTGCCAGCAGTTGGGGACAGGACTTCGATCAGCCCCAGCATTTT.

This clonotype has at least ten counts. The V call is TRBV6-1, the J call TRBJ1-5, with 8 bases aligning to TRBD1. With 6 bases clipped from V and 2 bases from J, the junction kept 6 bases outside the gene matches. Per the germline V gene, CDR1 is MNHNS and CDR2 is SASEGT. There are 15 residues in the CDR3. The CDR3 DNA follows: TGTGCCAGCAGCGCAGGGGGCTGGGGCAATCAGCCCCAGCATTTT. Protein: CASSAGGWGNQPQHF.

In its sample, this clonotype was seen many times. V usage is TRBV5-1 and J usage is TRBJ2-1; no clear D gene. The V end was cut by 2 bases, the J end by 10 bases, with 10 bases between. The germline V gene has CDR1 SGHRS and CDR2 YFSETQ. CDR3 length equals 12 residues. The CDR3 spells CASSFPPEEQFF. The CDR3 nucleotides are TGCGCCAGCAGCTTTCCACCAGAAGAGCAGTTCTTC.